Detailed here is one T cell receptor beta chain. Its target is not known. The data were produced by immunoSEQ multiplex PCR, yet TCRdb's version contains in-frame clones alone and is incomplete. Of around 2.5 million clones listed, approximately 94% are singletons. The V segment lost 4 bases and the J segment 6 bases; nucleotides outside the gene matches: 12. This CDR3 region has 15 residues. From germline, CDR1 is LNHDA and CDR2 SQIVND (reference sequence). The data are from a study of shared clonotypes between healthy human individuals. Study-wide findings and caveats: Sampling included only blood; tissue repertoires likely differ. Naive subsets generally had larger estimated richness than memory subsets. Generation probability values for non-shared clonotypes were lower than those for clonotypes shared by all four donors.

The material sequenced was naive CD4+ T cells from PBMCs. The subset is: CD45RA+ positively selected. The receptor's source is a young man in good health. Some clones in this sample may be carry-over from other donors' samples. This chain joins TRBV19 and TRBJ2-7; 7 bases are a match to TRBD1. DNA of the CDR3: TGTGCCAGTAGTAATACCGGGACAGTCCTCTCCGAGCAGTACTTC. This encodes CASSNTGTVLSEQYF.